The 9 T cell receptor beta chains below were found in one sample sequenced in a study of blood T cells in healthy people across ages. With a J-beta primer mix and a sample-barcoded 5' primer, a second PCR ran 7 to 11 cycles. TCRdb reprocessed the 5' RACE reads via MiXCR and lists one record per CDR3 protein. The sample carries hundreds of thousands of distinct CDR3 sequences, around a fifth recorded once. The material sequenced was blood. Receptors originate from a man in his sixties or seventies in good health.

This sequence joins TRBV12-3 or TRBV12-4 and TRBJ2-7, with TRBD2 identical over 16 bases. V was pared by 2 bases and J by 7 bases, with 8 bases of the junction left unmatched. The CDR3 extends over 17 amino acids. The CDR3: CASSLRGGLAGGPEQYF. The CDR3 nucleotides are TGTGCCAGCAGTTTAAGAGGGGGACTAGCGGGAGGGCCGGAGCAGTACTTC.

This clonotype was found a few times. The CDR3 sequence is CASSQPSGRVDTQYF. For the CDR3, the DNA is TGTGCCAGCAGCCAACCTAGCGGGAGGGTAGATACGCAGTATTTT. The rearrangement uses TRBV3-1 and TRBJ2-3; 12 bases line up with TRBD2. This CDR3 is built from 15 residues. CDR1 and CDR2 (germline): LGHDT, YNNKEL (reference sequence). V was pared by 2 bases and J by 5 bases, with 2 bases of the junction left unmatched.

The rearrangement uses TRBV20-1 and TRBJ2-1; D not resolved. Between the trimmed V and J ends, which lost 0 bases and 1 base, there was a span of 7 bases. From germline, CDR1 is DFQATT and CDR2 SNEGSKA (reference sequence). The CDR3 is 14 residues long. The CDR3 spells CSARDIQSYNEQFF. For the CDR3, the DNA is TGCAGTGCTAGAGATATTCAATCCTACAATGAGCAGTTCTTC.

The chain carries TRBV7-3 and TRBJ2-3; D is uncertain. The CDR3 runs 13 residues. The germline V gene encodes CDR1 SGHTA and CDR2 FQGTGA. V was shortened by 2 bases and J by 7 bases, with 10 bases between the two germline ends. The CDR3 spells CASSLANQNTQYF. In DNA form, the CDR3 reads TGTGCCAGCAGCTTAGCGAACCAGAATACGCAGTATTTT.

The V and J genes are TRBV6-2 or TRBV6-3 and TRBJ1-4; D gene uncertain. From germline, CDR1 is MNHEY and CDR2 SVGEGT. This CDR3 has 13 residues. Trimming took 6 bases from V and 6 from J, leaving 11 bases between them. The CDR3: CASSRRIDEKLFF. The CDR3 nucleotides read TGTGCCAGCAGCCGCAGGATTGATGAAAAACTGTTTTTT.

Note on this clonotype: A much more abundant neighbour one base away suggests this may be a read error. V and J are TRBV9 and TRBJ2-1, with D unresolved. The germline CDR1 and CDR2 sequences are SGDLS and YYNGEE. The CDR3 has 15 residues. The V and J ends lost 0 bases and 0 bases respectively, with 7 bases between them. The CDR3 nucleotides are TGTGCCAGCAGCGTAGACTGGAGCTCCTACAATGAGCAGTTCTTC. It yields the protein CASSVDWSSYNEQFF.

This clonotype turned up a few times. The rearrangement uses TRBV7-9 and TRBJ1-4, with D tentatively TRBD1 (6 bases). Looked up from germline, CDR1 is SEHNR and CDR2 is FQNEAQ (reference sequence). Deletions cut 1 base from V and 2 bases from J, with 11 bases between. This CDR3 region has 16 residues. In DNA, the CDR3 is TGTGCCAGCAGCTTAGGCAGGGGCCAGACTAATGAAAAACTGTTTTTT. Protein sequence: CASSLGRGQTNEKLFF.

This clonotype was found many times. V is TRBV7-9 and J is TRBJ2-4, with no clear D. The CDR3 is 14 amino acids. The germline gives CDR1 SEHNR, CDR2 FQNEAQ (reference sequence). V was shortened by 0 bases and J by 5 bases, with 8 bases between the two germline ends. The CDR3 loop is CASSLAGLENIQYF. In DNA, the CDR3 is TGTGCCAGCAGCTTAGCTGGGTTGGAAAACATTCAGTACTTC.

V gene TRBV20-1 combines with J gene TRBJ2-5; TRBD2 is a possible D gene (5 bases). Between the trimmed V and J ends, which lost 4 bases and 5 bases, there was a span of 11 bases. Germline V gene sequence: CDR1 DFQATT, CDR2 SNEGSKA (reference sequence). The CDR3 consists of 12 residues. The CDR3 DNA sequence: TGCAGTGCTAAGCCTAGCCGGGAGACCCAGTACTTC. Residues: CSAKPSRETQYF.